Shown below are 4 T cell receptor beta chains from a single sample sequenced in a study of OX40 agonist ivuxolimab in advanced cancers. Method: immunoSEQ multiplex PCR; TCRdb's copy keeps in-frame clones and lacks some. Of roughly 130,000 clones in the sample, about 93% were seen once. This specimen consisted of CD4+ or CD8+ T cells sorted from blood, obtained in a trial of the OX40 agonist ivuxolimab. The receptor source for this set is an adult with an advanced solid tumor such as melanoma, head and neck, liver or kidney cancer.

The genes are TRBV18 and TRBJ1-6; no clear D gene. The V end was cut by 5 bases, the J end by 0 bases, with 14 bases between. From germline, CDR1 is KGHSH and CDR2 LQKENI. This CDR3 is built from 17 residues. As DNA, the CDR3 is TGTGCCAGCTCAACGACCCAGGAGATCTCCTATAATTCACCCCTCCACTTT. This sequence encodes CASSTTQEISYNSPLHF. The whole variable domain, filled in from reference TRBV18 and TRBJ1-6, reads NAGVMQNPRHLVRRRGQEARLRCSPMKGHSHVYWYRQLPEEGLKFMVYLQKENIIDESGMPKERFSAEFPKEGPSILRIQQVVRGDSAAYFCASSTTQEISYNSPLHFGNGTRLTVT.

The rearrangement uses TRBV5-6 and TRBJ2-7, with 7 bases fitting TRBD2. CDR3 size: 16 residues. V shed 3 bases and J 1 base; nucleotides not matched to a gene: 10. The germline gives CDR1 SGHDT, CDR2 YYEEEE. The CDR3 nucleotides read TGTGCCAGCAGCTCCCAGACTAGCCTTTTTTCCTACGAGCAGTACTTC. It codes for CASSSQTSLFSYEQYF.

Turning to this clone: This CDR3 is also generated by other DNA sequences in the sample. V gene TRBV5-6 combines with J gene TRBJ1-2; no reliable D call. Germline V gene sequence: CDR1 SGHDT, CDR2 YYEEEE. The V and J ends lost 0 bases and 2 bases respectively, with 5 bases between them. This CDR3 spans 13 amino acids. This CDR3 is CASSLGQNYGYTF. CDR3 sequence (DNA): TGTGCCAGCAGCTTGGGGCAAAACTATGGCTACACCTTC.

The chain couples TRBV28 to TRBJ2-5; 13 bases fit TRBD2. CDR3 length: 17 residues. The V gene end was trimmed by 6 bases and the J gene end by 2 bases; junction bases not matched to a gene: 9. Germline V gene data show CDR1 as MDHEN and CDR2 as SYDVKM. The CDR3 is CASSLHLTSGRQETQYF. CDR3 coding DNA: TGTGCCAGCAGCCTTCACCTGACTAGCGGGAGGCAAGAGACCCAGTACTTC.